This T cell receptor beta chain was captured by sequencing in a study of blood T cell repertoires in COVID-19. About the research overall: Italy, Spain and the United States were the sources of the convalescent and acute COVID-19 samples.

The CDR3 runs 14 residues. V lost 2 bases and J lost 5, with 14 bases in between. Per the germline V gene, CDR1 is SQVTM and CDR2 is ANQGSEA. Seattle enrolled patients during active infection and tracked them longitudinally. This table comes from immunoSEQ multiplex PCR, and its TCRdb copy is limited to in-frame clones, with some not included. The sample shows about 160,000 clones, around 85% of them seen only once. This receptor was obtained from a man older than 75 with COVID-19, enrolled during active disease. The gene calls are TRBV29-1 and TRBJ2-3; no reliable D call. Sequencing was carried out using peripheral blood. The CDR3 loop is CSVERIYAGDTQYF. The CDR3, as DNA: TGCAGCGTTGAACGAATCTACGCCGGAGATACGCAGTATTTT.